This record looks at one T cell receptor (beta chain) sequence and its context. These data belong to a study of blood T cell repertoires in COVID-19. Across the study: The analysed material was cDNA or gDNA that came from T cells, B-cell-depleted T cells, or PBMCs.

Germline CDR1 and CDR2: LNHDA and SQIVND (reference sequence). J lost 12 bases, V lost 5 bases, and 18 bases had no gene match. This CDR3 is 16 amino acids long. In the authors' workflow: Amplification of reference gene primers was used by the study to estimate nucleated cell counts. Some clones are missing from TCRdb's copy, which holds only in-frame ones; the method was immunoSEQ multiplex PCR. The DNA was the basis for D and trimming; V, J and clone size are from that table. In the table there are a few hundred thousand clones, around nine tenths of which are singletons. Sequenced material: peripheral blood. The sequence derives from a woman in her seventies with active or convalescent COVID-19. The chain employs TRBV19 and TRBJ1-4; 7 bases fit TRBD1. Here the CDR3 DNA reads TGTGCCAGTAGTGTAAGGCGGACAGGCCTACCGGGAGAACTGTTTTTT. This sequence encodes CASSVRRTGLPGELFF. The variable domain in full, with the rest retrieved from reference TRBV19 and TRBJ1-4, is DGGITQSPKYLFRKEGQNVTLSCEQNLNHDAMYWYRQDPGQGLRLIYYSQIVNDFQKGDIAEGYSVSREKKESFPLTVTSAQKNPTAFYLCASSVRRTGLPGELFFGSGTQLSVL.